This TCR beta chain was profiled in a study of cytomegalovirus exposure and HLA in healthy donors (dated by TCRdb to about 2017). For the study in its entirety: In an earlier analysis of some 550 of the donors, 250 to 300 Gb of sequence data and some 120 million unique TCR beta sequences from about 190 million T cells were reported. The T cell repertoires of several hundred subjects were profiled by immunosequencing and related to cytomegalovirus serostatus. Because of strong linkage in the cohort, five DR-DQ haplotypes were treated as single units for association and clustering. Across some 400 genotyped donors of the cohort, an average of about 240,000 unique TCR beta nucleotide sequences per donor were sequenced, and approximately 19% of those sequences were non-productive. To decide whether each TCR beta V gene segment behaved as functional or pseudogenic, an earlier analysis of some 570 of the donors relied on high-throughput TCR beta sequencing. Every discovery cohort repertoire had been produced on one sequencing platform. A later analysis re-examined previously published TCR beta repertoires from 610 or so donors and added high-resolution HLA genotyping to investigate patterns of TCR occurrence. Typing coverage differed by locus: A, B, C, DRB1 and DQB1 were typed in about 629-630 donors, DQA1 in around 500, DPA1 in 600 to 610, and DPB1 in around 440. A separate validation cohort of about 110 different subjects was used in addition to the approximately 700-subject first cohort. HLA typing included class I and class II loci at four-digit resolution. High-throughput TCR immunosequencing, statistical association of individual TCRs with disease status, and machine learning were combined to predict cytomegalovirus infection status. The study aimed to test whether signatures of past pathogen exposure could be identified by cataloging public T cell receptors. An early release covering roughly 600 HLA-typed donors comprised approximately 290 gigabases of sequencing data and about 90 million unique TCR sequences. Alongside the repertoire data, information on donor age, sex, ethnicity and CMV serostatus was compiled. Of the 398 genotyped donors, approximately 82% fell in the genetic ancestry cluster associated with self-reported Caucasian donors. A later genetic analysis used genome-wide SNP genotypes for 398 of the 666 donors, treating that subset as a discovery cohort. Rather than drawing on any new phenotypic data, the later analysis identified candidate immune exposures from TCR beta sequences and the way those sequences occurred across donors.

To prepare the library, the immunoSEQ multiplex PCR assay was applied. A mixture of 60 forward primers for TCR Vbeta segments and 13 reverse primers for TCR Jbeta segments was used in the multiplex PCR. The CDR3 region of rearranged TCR beta genes was amplified from genomic DNA with a multiplex PCR assay. The amplified TCR beta libraries were sequenced on the Illumina HiSeq System as 87-base-pair reads. The source study handled its data this way. Across the 500 to 850 repertoires, a later analysis counted some 80 million unique TCR beta chains, roughly 11 million of which were shared by at least two donors. Raw reads were error-corrected and collapsed into unique sequences with a nearest-neighbor algorithm that merged closely related sequences to remove PCR and sequencing errors. To assign V, D and J gene segments, CDR3 sequences were aligned to IMGT reference sequences. For a sequence to be retained, a match of at least six nucleotides was required to both a V gene segment and a J gene segment. Rearrangements were called productive when the CDR3 lacked stop codons and stayed in frame with V and J; all others were non-productive. CDR3 was defined according to IMGT convention as the region running from the second conserved V-encoded cysteine to the conserved J-encoded phenylalanine. In an earlier analysis of 587 of the donors, sequences lacking an unambiguous match to a single V gene segment were excluded. In an earlier analysis of approximately 500 of the donors, a V segment was called functional when productive rearrangements were above 56.7%, and segregating when the standard deviation between donors exceeded 5%. To diagnose cytomegalovirus status from the catalog of TCR beta chain sequences, a statistical classification framework was built. A later analysis assigned V and J genes by comparing TCR nucleotide sequences with IMGT/GENE-DB human TR gene sequences. In a later analysis, CDR3 sequences and most-parsimonious VDJ recombination scenarios were assigned using the TCRdist pipeline. In a later analysis, every TCR beta chain was defined by the combination of its CDR3 amino acid sequence and its V-gene family, and reads without a unique V-gene family were dropped. A later analysis removed 592 highly shared, low-generation-probability nucleotide sequences to deal with suspected cross-contamination and a sequencing artifact. In a later analysis, a clonal expansion index was calculated for each public chain from normalized within-repertoire ranks of inferred template counts. Generation probabilities in a later analysis came from a VDJ recombination model fitted to out-of-frame rearrangements, and those results were checked against IGoR. Hypergeometric tests were used in a later analysis to score TCR-TCR, TCR-HLA and TCR-CMV co-occurrence, with a repertoire-size bias correction applied to the TCR pairs. A later analysis estimated false discovery rates by permuting HLA or CMV assignments 20 times. In a later analysis, co-occurring TCRs were grouped using DBSCAN, and TCRdist sequence similarity was added for clustering within HLA-allele-positive subsets. Repertoires with fewer than 30,000 or more than 120,000 public chains, plus five repertoires with anomalous nucleotide sharing, were excluded from co-occurrence clustering. The table comes from immuneACCESS by way of TCRdb, which keeps in-frame sequences with V and J called. Part of the clones is missing from these tables; in studies checked, under half for an unresolved V gene and the rest for unknown reasons. V and J calls plus clone size are reproduced from that table; the DNA served to infer D and trimming. The sample records about 83,000 clones, about 78% of which are singletons. The top ten clonotypes cover over 4.5% of the sample.

Study-level results and caveats: Most TCR sequences were observed very rarely across donors, whereas some public TCRs were present in many individuals. A later analysis found that most CMV-associated TCR beta chains appeared HLA-restricted, with HLA associations seemingly driven largely by CMV exposure. Over 15 rarely observed V segments, including chromosome 9 orphons, were excluded from the earlier analysis of a few hundred of the donors because counts were too low. At a false discovery rate of 0.05, a later analysis linked around 17,000 TCR beta sequences to specific HLA alleles. Broadly in line with IMGT annotations, most TCR beta V segments showed up in productive rearrangements about 90% or about 30% of the time in an earlier analysis of several hundred of the donors. According to a later analysis, parvovirus B19, influenza, CMV and Epstein-Barr virus appeared linked to several top co-occurrence clusters. Compared with equally common non-associated chains, HLA-associated TCR beta chains in a later analysis were more clonally expanded and had lower generation probabilities. The authors suggested that the approach could potentially be generalized to other disease states and immunological phenotypes. HLA typing was unavailable for some donors at each locus, so association tests used only the typed subset. A further reported finding was that TCR beta sequences accurately predicted the HLA-A and HLA-B alleles for most subjects in the first cohort. In this cohort, only TCR beta chains were sequenced, and detectable features were limited by the absence of alpha or paired-chain data. The study listed 164 TCR beta chains as associated with cytomegalovirus. Sequencing depth was assumed to be roughly uniform across donors in the presence/absence analyses, though that assumption may not hold. In vitro tests confirmed that a few of the cytomegalovirus-associated TCR beta chains recognize cytomegalovirus antigens. A later analysis found that TCR association rates varied across HLA loci, with DRB1 alleles showing the most associated TCRs and HLA-C alleles the fewest. The sequencing pipeline was judged likely to have produced a cluster of highly shared sequence variants as a technical artifact. Some IMGT-functional V segments, including TRBV6-2 and TRBV6-3, could not be distinguished by the 87-base-pair reads and were therefore excluded. Compared with the approximately 700-donor mean, donors in an Asian-associated ancestry cluster had fewer N-insertions in productive TCRs, according to a later genetic analysis. When HLA alleles, especially DR and DQ, strongly co-occurred, attributing TCR associations to individual alleles was difficult. Linkage disequilibrium might explain the correlated functional status among segregating V segments, but an unknown experimental factor could not be excluded. In both the original and validation cohorts, the classifier was reported to diagnose cytomegalovirus status with high specificity and sensitivity. A later genetic analysis associated a missense DCLRE1C variant with V-gene and J-gene trimming of TCR beta chains, and an independent cohort replicated the association. CMV serostatus was the only immune exposure information available for the cohort.

The cohort was made up of around 720 healthy bone marrow donors. At the time of sampling, all cohort members were nominally healthy, though unrecorded immune exposures were likely present. The donor tested CMV seropositive, placing the donor among the 289 seropositive members of the cohort. A peripheral blood sample was provided by each donor, and peripheral blood mononuclear cells were used for TCR beta sequencing. Genomic DNA extraction from the blood cell samples was performed with the Qiagen DNeasy Blood Extraction Kit. At the junction V is shortened by 4 bases and J by 5 bases; bases outside the gene matches: 8. Its CDR3 holds 14 amino acids, cysteine through phenylalanine. Just CDR3 DNA is preserved here, 42 bases in frame from base 1. Via the germline V gene, CDR1 is SGHRS and CDR2 YFSETQ. With regard to this clone: Its antigen remains undetermined. No much larger clone exists at a distance of one base, and base qualities are not known.

The V and J segments used are TRBV5-1 and TRBJ2-5; TRBD1 matches 7 bases in the middle. The sequencing sample was made of PBMCs. This TCR came from a man younger than 35 in good health and CMV-seropositive. The nucleotide sequence reads TGCGCCAGCAGCATGACAGGGAAGGGGGAGACCCAGTACTTC. It specifies CASSMTGKGETQYF.